The subject of this entry is one T cell receptor beta chain. The CDR3 is 15 amino acids. The germline V and J ends were trimmed by 9 bases and 2 bases, with 16 bases remaining between them. Germline V gene lookup returns CDR1 LNHDA and CDR2 SQIVND (reference sequence). Profiled with immunoSEQ multiplex PCR; TCRdb holds only in-frame clones, not every one. Here the sample spans 95,000 to 100,000 clones, about 90% being singletons. The sample originates from a study of blood T cell repertoires in COVID-19. Looking at the study overall: Acute-phase and convalescent COVID-19 samples originated in the United States, Italy and Spain.

The sequenced sample was peripheral blood. This chain links TRBV19 with TRBJ2-2; D perhaps matches TRBD1 (7 bases). The TCR was taken from a woman in her thirties with acute or convalescent COVID-19. This CDR3 is CASEPGGLNTGELFF. For the CDR3, the DNA is TGTGCCAGCGAACCAGGGGGACTTAACACCGGGGAGCTGTTTTTT. Full variable domain (remainder filled in from reference TRBV19 and TRBJ2-2): DGGITQSPKYLFRKEGQNVTLSCEQNLNHDAMYWYRQDPGQGLRLIYYSQIVNDFQKGDIAEGYSVSREKKESFPLTVTSAQKNPTAFYLCASEPGGLNTGELFFGEGSRLTVL.